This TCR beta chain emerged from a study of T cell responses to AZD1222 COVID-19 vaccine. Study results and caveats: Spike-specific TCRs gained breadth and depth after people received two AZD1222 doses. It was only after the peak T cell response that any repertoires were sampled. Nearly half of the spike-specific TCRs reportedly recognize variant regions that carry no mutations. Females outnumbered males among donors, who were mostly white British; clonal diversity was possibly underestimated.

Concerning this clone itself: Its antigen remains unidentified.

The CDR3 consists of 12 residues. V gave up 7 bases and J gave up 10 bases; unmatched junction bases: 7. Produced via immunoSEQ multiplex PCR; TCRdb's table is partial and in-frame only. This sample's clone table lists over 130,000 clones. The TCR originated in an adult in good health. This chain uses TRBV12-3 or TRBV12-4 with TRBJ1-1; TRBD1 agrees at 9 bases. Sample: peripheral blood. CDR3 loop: CASTLGTGRAFF. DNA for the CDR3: TGTGCCAGCACTTTGGGGACAGGGAGAGCTTTCTTT.